This T cell receptor (beta chain) emerged from a study of shared clonotypes between healthy human individuals. A CD45RA-negative memory subset and a CD45RA+ naive subset were separated from the CD4+ cells. This table comes from immunoSEQ multiplex PCR, and its TCRdb copy is limited to in-frame clones, with some not included. The data hold some 680,000 clones, with roughly 73% observed a single time. There are 14 residues in the CDR3. V lost 1 base, J lost 5 bases, and 14 bases lay in between. Germline CDR1 GTSNPN, CDR2 SVGIG (reference sequence). This chain connects TRBV30 to TRBJ1-1; D unclear. What was sequenced was memory CD4+ T cells sorted from blood. This sample's subset: CD45RA-negative fraction. This clonotype was obtained from a woman aged 25 to 45 in good health. The CDR3 DNA reads TGTGCCTGGAGTGCCCCGACGGCGGAGACTGAAGCTTTCTTT. This translates into CAWSAPTAETEAFF.